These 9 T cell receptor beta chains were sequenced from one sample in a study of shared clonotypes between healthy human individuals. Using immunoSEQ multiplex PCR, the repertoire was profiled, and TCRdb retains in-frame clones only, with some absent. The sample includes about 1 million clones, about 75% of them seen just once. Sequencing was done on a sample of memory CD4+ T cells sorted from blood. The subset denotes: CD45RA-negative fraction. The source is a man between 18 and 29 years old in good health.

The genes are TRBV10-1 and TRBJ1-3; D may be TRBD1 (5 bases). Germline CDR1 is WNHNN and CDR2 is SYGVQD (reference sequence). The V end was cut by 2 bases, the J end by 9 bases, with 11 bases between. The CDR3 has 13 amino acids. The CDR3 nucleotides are TGCGCCAGCAGTGAGGCCGGGACTTCCACCATATATTTT. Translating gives CASSEAGTSTIYF.

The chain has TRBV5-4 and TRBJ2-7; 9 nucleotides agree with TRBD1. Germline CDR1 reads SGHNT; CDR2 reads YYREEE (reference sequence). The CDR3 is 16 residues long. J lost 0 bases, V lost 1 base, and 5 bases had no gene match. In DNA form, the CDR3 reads TGTGCCAGCAGCTTGAAAGGGACAGGGCCCTCCTACGAGCAGTACTTC. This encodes CASSLKGTGPSYEQYF.

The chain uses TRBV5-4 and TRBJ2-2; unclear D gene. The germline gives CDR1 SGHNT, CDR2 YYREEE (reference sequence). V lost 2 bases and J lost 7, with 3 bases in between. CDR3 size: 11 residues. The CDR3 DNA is TGTGCCAGCAGCTTCAACGGGGAGCTGTTTTTT. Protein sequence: CASSFNGELFF.

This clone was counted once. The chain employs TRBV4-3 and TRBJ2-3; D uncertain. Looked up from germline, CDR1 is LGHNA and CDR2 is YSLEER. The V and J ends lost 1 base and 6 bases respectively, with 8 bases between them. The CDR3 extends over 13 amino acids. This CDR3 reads CASSQVLDDTQYF. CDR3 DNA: TGCGCCAGCAGCCAAGTTCTAGACGATACGCAGTATTTT.

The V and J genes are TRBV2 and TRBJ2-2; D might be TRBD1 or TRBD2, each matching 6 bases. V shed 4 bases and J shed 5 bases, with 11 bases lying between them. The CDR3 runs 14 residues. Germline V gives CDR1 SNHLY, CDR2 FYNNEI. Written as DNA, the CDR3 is TGTGCCAGCAGTGTGGAGGGGGGTACCGGGGAGCTGTTTTTT. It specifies CASSVEGGTGELFF.

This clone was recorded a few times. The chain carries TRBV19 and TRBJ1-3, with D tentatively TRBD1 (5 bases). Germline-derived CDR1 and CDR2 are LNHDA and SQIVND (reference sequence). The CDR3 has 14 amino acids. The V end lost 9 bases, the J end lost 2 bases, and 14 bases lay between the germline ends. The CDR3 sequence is CARRWLGAGNTIYF. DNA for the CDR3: TGTGCCAGACGTTGGTTAGGGGCTGGAAACACCATATATTTT. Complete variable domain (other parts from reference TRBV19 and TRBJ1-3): DGGITQSPKYLFRKEGQNVTLSCEQNLNHDAMYWYRQDPGQGLRLIYYSQIVNDFQKGDIAEGYSVSREKKESFPLTVTSAQKNPTAFYLCARRWLGAGNTIYFGEGSWLTVV.

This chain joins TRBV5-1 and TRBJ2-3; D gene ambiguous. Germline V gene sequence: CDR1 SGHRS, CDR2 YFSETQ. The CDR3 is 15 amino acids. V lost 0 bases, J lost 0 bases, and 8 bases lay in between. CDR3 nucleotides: TGCGCCAGCAGCTTGGCGGATCCCAGCACAGATACGCAGTATTTT. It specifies CASSLADPSTDTQYF.

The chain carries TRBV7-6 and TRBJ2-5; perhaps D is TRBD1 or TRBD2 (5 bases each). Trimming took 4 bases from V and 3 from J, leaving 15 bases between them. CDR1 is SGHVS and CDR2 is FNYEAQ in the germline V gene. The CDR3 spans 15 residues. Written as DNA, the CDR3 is TGTGCCAGCAGCTACCAGGGAACTAGAGAAGAGACCCAGTACTTC. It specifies CASSYQGTREETQYF. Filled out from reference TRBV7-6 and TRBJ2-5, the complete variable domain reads GAGVSQSPRYKVTKRGQDVALRCDPISGHVSLYWYRQALGQGPEFLTYFNYEAQQDKSGLPNDRFSAERPEGSISTLTIQRTEQRDSAMYRCASSYQGTREETQYFGPGTRLLVL.

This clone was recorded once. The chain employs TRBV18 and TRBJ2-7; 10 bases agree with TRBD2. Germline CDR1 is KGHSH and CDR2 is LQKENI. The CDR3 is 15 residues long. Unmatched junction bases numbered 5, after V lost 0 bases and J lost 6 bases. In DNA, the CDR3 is TGTGCCAGCTCACCACCCCCTAGCGGGGGTACCGAGCAGTACTTC. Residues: CASSPPPSGGTEQYF. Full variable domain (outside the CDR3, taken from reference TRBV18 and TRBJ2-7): NAGVMQNPRHLVRRRGQEARLRCSPMKGHSHVYWYRQLPEEGLKFMVYLQKENIIDESGMPKERFSAEFPKEGPSILRIQQVVRGDSAAYFCASSPPPSGGTEQYFGPGTRLTVT.